Below, 25 T cell receptor beta chains from the same sample are listed, as sequenced in a study of cytomegalovirus exposure and HLA in healthy donors. The PCR used 60 Vbeta and 13 Jbeta primers. Libraries were prepared by immunoSEQ multiplex PCR; TCRdb keeps only in-frame clonotypes and omits some of them. The data contain 200,000 to 250,000 clones, 77% of them singletons. Sequencing was performed on PBMCs. These receptors were collected from a woman between 55 and 75 years old in good health and CMV-seropositive.

This clone was counted between two and nine times. This chain joins TRBV12-2 and TRBJ1-1; the table's D call, TRBD1, was not checked against the DNA. TRBV12-2 is labeled a pseudogene. This CDR3 region has 17 residues. Here the CDR3 reads CASRLRCSTGPNTEAFF. The CDR3 coding sequence is TGTGCAAGTCGCCTCCGCTGCTCGACAGGGCCGAACACTGAAGCTTTCTTT.

This clone has a single count. The J gene is TRBJ2-5, the V gene TRBV6-6, with 11 bases that match TRBD2. The end of the DNA is better explained by TRBJ2-7, so the J call may be wrong. Germline V gene data show CDR1 as MNHNY and CDR2 as SVGAGI (reference sequence). The CDR3 is 16 residues long. The CDR3 sequence: CASSLAGGLRSYEQYF. As DNA, the CDR3 is TGTGCCAGCAGTCTAGCGGGAGGTCTCCGCTCCTACGAGCAGTACTTC.

The J gene is TRBJ1-1, the V gene TRBV12-5; TRBD1 matches at 9 bases. Germline assignment: CDR1 LGHNT and CDR2 FRNRAP. V lost 1 base to trimming and J lost 0 bases; unmatched junction nucleotides: 0. There are 15 residues in the CDR3. CDR3 in DNA: TGTGCTAGTGGTTTGGGGACAGGGGTGAACACTGAAGCTTTCTTT. Its translation is CASGLGTGVNTEAFF.

The gene calls are TRBV7-9 and TRBJ1-2; D unresolved. Germline CDR1 reads SEHNR; CDR2 reads FQNEAQ (reference sequence). CDR3 size: 11 residues. The ends were cut back, 1 base at V and 8 bases at J, with 5 bases in the middle. Written as DNA, the CDR3 is TGTGCCAGCAGCTTAGTCTCGGGCTACACCTTC. This translates into CASSLVSGYTF. Full variable domain (missing parts from reference TRBV7-9 and TRBJ1-2): DTGVSQNPRHKITKRGQNVTFRCDPISEHNRLYWYRQTLGQGPEFLTYFQNEAQLEKSRLLSDRFSAERPKGSFSTLEIQRTEQGDSAMYLCASSLVSGYTFGSGTRLTVV.

This clone has only a few counts. This chain links TRBV4-3 with TRBJ2-7; 7 nucleotides match TRBD2. CDR3 length equals 16 residues. The V gene end was trimmed by 4 bases and the J gene end by 2 bases; junction bases not matched to a gene: 11. From germline, CDR1 is LGHNA and CDR2 YSLEER. CDR3 nucleotides: TGCGCCAGCAGCCGATCCTGGATAGCGGGCCCCTACGAGCAGTACTTC. This gives the protein CASSRSWIAGPYEQYF.

The chain is built from TRBV19 and TRBJ1-1; 8 positions match TRBD1. Germline CDR1 LNHDA, CDR2 SQIVND (reference sequence). The CDR3 extends over 16 amino acids. J lost 2 bases, V lost 6 bases, and 11 bases had no gene match. The CDR3 loop is CASSLAYAGGNTEAFF. The CDR3 nucleotides read TGTGCCAGTAGCCTGGCTTATGCAGGGGGCAACACTGAAGCTTTCTTT.

The chain employs TRBV6-1 and TRBJ2-7; TRBD2 matches at 9 bases. This CDR3 region has 14 residues. The germline CDR1 and CDR2 sequences are MNHNS and SASEGT. V was clipped by 6 bases and J by 2 bases; unmatched bases: 5. The CDR3 DNA follows: TGTGCCAGCAGGCTGACTAGCGGCACCTACGAGCAGTACTTC. This gives the protein CASRLTSGTYEQYF.

V usage is TRBV4-2 and J usage is TRBJ1-5; D remains unclear. V dropped 0 bases and J dropped 1 base, with 7 bases sitting between them. The CDR3 consists of 15 residues. The germline gives CDR1 LGHNA, CDR2 YNFKEQ. The CDR3 loop is CASSQEGRSNQPQHF. CDR3 DNA: TGTGCCAGCAGCCAAGAGGGCCGGAGCAATCAGCCCCAGCATTTT.

This clone was counted a single time. This chain connects TRBV29-1 to TRBJ2-3; possible D gene TRBD2, 5 bases. Germline V gene sequence: CDR1 SQVTM, CDR2 ANQGSEA. This CDR3 region has 14 residues. With 5 bases removed from V and 2 bases from J, the gap between germline ends came to 14 bases. The CDR3 DNA reads as TGCAGCGTTAAACGGGGAGCCTCCACAGATACGCAGTATTTT. The encoded protein is CSVKRGASTDTQYF.

The V call is TRBV28, the J call TRBJ2-7; D gene unclear. The germline V gene encodes CDR1 MDHEN and CDR2 SYDVKM. V lost 2 bases and J lost 1, with 12 bases in between. The CDR3 consists of 15 residues. The CDR3 loop is CASSLVGFSSYEQYF. In DNA, the CDR3 is TGTGCCAGCAGTTTAGTCGGGTTTTCATCCTACGAGCAGTACTTC. Together with reference TRBV28 and TRBJ2-7, the CDR3 gives the full variable domain: DVKVTQSSRYLVKRTGEKVFLECVQDMDHENMFWYRQDPGLGLRLIYFSYDVKMKEKGDIPEGYSVSREKKERFSLILESASTNQTSMYLCASSLVGFSSYEQYFGPGTRLTVT.

This clone was seen more than once but under ten times. This chain uses TRBV9 with TRBJ1-2, with a weak D call TRBD1 (6 bases). This CDR3 has 17 residues. The V end lost 0 bases, the J end lost 6 bases, and 21 bases lay between the germline ends. Germline-derived CDR1 and CDR2 are SGDLS and YYNGEE. The CDR3 DNA reads as TGTGCCAGCAGCGTAGACAGTTCTGGCAGGGGAAAGGATGGCTACACCTTC. Its protein product is CASSVDSSGRGKDGYTF.

The gene calls are TRBV19 and TRBJ1-1, with D hard to call. V lost 6 bases and J lost 1, with 12 bases in between. This CDR3 is 14 amino acids long. Germline V gene lookup returns CDR1 LNHDA and CDR2 SQIVND (reference sequence). The chain's CDR3 is CASSQRRENTEAFF. Written as DNA, the CDR3 is TGTGCCAGTAGCCAGAGGAGGGAGAACACTGAAGCTTTCTTT.

V usage is TRBV15 and J usage is TRBJ1-1, with D tentatively TRBD1 (5 bases). There are 13 residues in the CDR3. Germline CDR1 and CDR2: LNHNV and YYDKDF (reference sequence). The germline V and J ends were trimmed by 3 bases and 0 bases, with 5 bases remaining between them. The chain's CDR3 is CATSRTVNTEAFF. CDR3 sequence (DNA): TGTGCCACCAGCAGGACAGTGAACACTGAAGCTTTCTTT.

J is TRBJ1-5 and V is TRBV30; no firm D call. This CDR3 has 15 amino acids. Trimming pared 0 bases from V and 1 base from J, leaving 10 bases between. Germline CDR1 GTSNPN, CDR2 SVGIG (reference sequence). The CDR3 DNA is TGTGCCTGGAGTGTGGACGGGATCAGCAATCAGCCCCAGCATTTT. This sequence encodes CAWSVDGISNQPQHF.

This clone was picked up a small number of times. The chain is built from TRBV13 and TRBJ2-7, with D perhaps TRBD2 (5 bases). V was cut by 5 bases and J by 1 base, with 15 bases left in between. This CDR3 comprises 15 residues. Germline values: CDR1 PRHDT, CDR2 FYEKMQ (reference sequence). The CDR3 sequence is CASSHKRRGSYEQYF. As DNA, the CDR3 is TGTGCCAGCAGCCATAAACGCCGGGGTTCCTACGAGCAGTACTTC.

This clone was seen once. The chain uses TRBV13 and TRBJ1-2; D might be TRBD1 (6 bases). V was pared by 1 base and J by 0 bases, with 15 bases between. Germline V gives CDR1 PRHDT, CDR2 FYEKMQ (reference sequence). This CDR3 spans 17 amino acids. DNA for the CDR3: TGTGCCAGCAGCTTAGAGGGTGTGGCAGGGGCTAACTATGGCTACACCTTC. Translation: CASSLEGVAGANYGYTF.

This clone was observed a few times. This rearrangement joins TRBV4-1 to TRBJ2-1; tentatively, D is TRBD2 (5 bases). The CDR3 is 15 residues long. Looked up from germline, CDR1 is MGHRA and CDR2 is YSYEKL. Trimming removed 1 base from V and 3 bases from J, with 10 bases in between. This CDR3 is CASSQGQRNYNEQFF. The CDR3 coding sequence is TGCGCCAGCAGCCAAGGCCAGCGGAACTACAATGAGCAGTTCTTC.

Written as DNA, the CDR3 is TGCGCCAGCAGCTTTAGCCTATATTCCTACGAGCAGTACTTC. This gives the protein CASSFSLYSYEQYF. The chain is built from TRBV5-1 and TRBJ2-7; D is ambiguous. Trimming cost V 2 bases and J 1 base, with 10 bases left between them. Germline CDR1 and CDR2: SGHRS and YFSETQ. The CDR3 has 14 residues.

This clone occurred a few times. This rearrangement joins TRBV5-6 to TRBJ2-3; D is undetermined. Germline-derived CDR1 and CDR2 are SGHDT and YYEEEE. The V gene lost 4 bases and the J gene lost 3 bases, with 3 bases spanning the gap. This CDR3 is 11 amino acids long. The CDR3 is CASSQTDTQYF. DNA for the CDR3: TGTGCCAGCAGCCAGACAGATACGCAGTATTTT.

V and J are TRBV6-5 and TRBJ2-5, with D possibly being TRBD2 (5 bases). The DNA end lines up better with TRBJ2-7; the J call may be wrong. This CDR3 spans 13 amino acids. Germline loops: CDR1 MNHEY, CDR2 SVGAGI. The CDR3 region is CASSRGPPYEQYF. CDR3 in DNA: TGTGCCAGCAGCCGCGGGCCCCCCTACGAGCAGTACTTC.

The rearrangement joins TRBV6-5 to TRBJ2-5, with D possibly being TRBD2 (7 bases). The CDR3 is 16 amino acids. The ends were cut back, 2 bases at V and 4 bases at J, with 17 bases in the middle. The V gene's germline CDR1 is MNHEY and CDR2 SVGAGI. This chain's CDR3 is CASSYNPNGGRETQYF. CDR3 nucleotide sequence: TGTGCCAGCAGTTACAACCCGAACGGGGGGCGAGAGACCCAGTACTTC.

V usage is TRBV7-2 and J usage is TRBJ2-7; the match to TRBD1 covers 9 bases. Germline CDR1 SGHTA, CDR2 FQGNSA. Unmatched junction bases numbered 4, after V lost 5 bases and J lost 11 bases. The CDR3 is made up of 11 amino acids. For the CDR3, the DNA is TGTGCCAGCAGCCAGGGACAGGGAAAGTACTTC. Translation: CASSQGQGKYF.

This clone has a handful of counts. This rearrangement joins TRBV10-3 to TRBJ2-2, with 11 bases aligning to TRBD2. CDR1 and CDR2 (germline): ENHRY, SYGVKD. Trimming cost V 3 bases and J 8 bases; bases outside gene matches: 5. This CDR3 has 15 residues. As DNA, the CDR3 is TGTGCCATCAGTGATACTAGCGGGAGACAGGGGGAGCTGTTTTTT. Protein product: CAISDTSGRQGELFF.

The V gene is TRBV5-4, the J gene TRBJ2-3; TRBD2 matches at 11 bases. This CDR3 has 17 residues. Trimming took 4 bases from V and 0 from J; bases not matched to a gene: 7. The germline V gene encodes CDR1 SGHNT and CDR2 YYREEE (reference sequence). The chain's CDR3 is CASSLRGLAVSTDTQYF. The CDR3 region has the DNA TGTGCCAGCAGCCTTCGGGGACTAGCGGTTAGCACAGATACGCAGTATTTT.

This chain uses TRBV6-5 with TRBJ1-4; D is perhaps TRBD1 (5 bases). Looked up from germline, CDR1 is MNHEY and CDR2 is SVGAGI. The CDR3 has 15 residues. Deletions cut 1 base from V and 5 bases from J, with 11 bases between. The CDR3 sequence: CASSYWGGMNEKLFF. DNA for the CDR3: TGTGCCAGCAGTTACTGGGGGGGGATGAATGAAAAACTGTTTTTT.